Listed below are T cell receptor beta chains from one sample, sequenced in a study of OX40 agonist ivuxolimab in advanced cancers. Profiling relied on immunoSEQ multiplex PCR, and the TCRdb table lists in-frame clones only, not all of them. The sample comprises around 70,000 clones, 85% to 95% of which are singletons, and about 5.5% rests with the top ten. The specimen was CD4+ or CD8+ T cells sorted from blood, collected in a trial of the OX40 agonist ivuxolimab. The source of these receptors is an adult with an advanced solid tumor such as melanoma, head and neck, liver or kidney cancer. CDR3s include the opening cysteine and the closing phenylalanine or tryptophan. The D gene is left open where the match is weak. Size is omitted from some rows. Given values are once, few, many or a class for expanded clones.

j_gene | abundance | v_gene | d_gene | CDR3aa | CDR3nt
TRBJ2-7 | . | TRBV30 | . | CAWSRRDTRSYEQYF | TGTGCCTGGAGCAGGAGAGACACGCGATCCTACGAGCAGTACTTC
TRBJ1-1 | once | TRBV7-9 | TRBD1 | CASSFPLGPDRVPNTEAFF | TGTGCCAGCAGCTTCCCCTTGGGCCCCGACAGGGTGCCTAACACTGAAGCTTTCTTT
TRBJ2-1 | . | TRBV27 | . | CASSLSVSSYNEQFF | TGTGCCAGCAGTTTATCGGTGAGCTCCTACAATGAGCAGTTCTTC
TRBJ1-1 | . | TRBV9 | . | CASSTGRWDTEAFF | TGTGCCAGCAGCACCGGACGGTGGGACACTGAAGCTTTCTTT
TRBJ1-2 | . | TRBV6-6 | TRBD1 | CASSDPGQGDYGYTF | TGTGCCAGCAGTGACCCGGGACAGGGGGACTATGGCTACACCTTC
TRBJ2-1 | many | TRBV6-5 | . | CASSNTEINEQFF | TGTGCCAGCAGCAACACGGAAATCAATGAGCAGTTCTTC
TRBJ1-1 | . | TRBV4-3 | TRBD1 | CASSQEYPPGGFGTEAFF | TGCGCCAGCAGCCAAGAGTACCCCCCAGGGGGGTTTGGCACTGAAGCTTTCTTT
TRBJ2-2 | . | TRBV6-5 | . | CASSYDSTGELFF | TGTGCCAGCAGTTACGACAGCACCGGGGAGCTGTTTTTT
TRBJ2-7 | . | TRBV20-1 | . | CSATQNYEQYF | TGCAGTGCTACCCAAAACTACGAGCAGTACTTC
TRBJ2-7 | . | TRBV4-3 | TRBD1 | CASSQGDRGSYEQYF | TGCGCCAGCAGCCAAGGGGACAGGGGATCCTACGAGCAGTACTTC
TRBJ1-1 | . | TRBV18 | . | CASSPGSSDTEAFF | TGTGCCAGCTCACCGGGGTCGTCGGACACTGAAGCTTTCTTT
TRBJ2-3 | few | TRBV11-2 | . | CASSLGVATTDTQYF | TGTGCCAGCAGCTTAGGCGTCGCTACCACAGATACGCAGTATTTT
TRBJ1-1 | few | TRBV19 | . | CASSSTRLGRGTEAFF | TGTGCCAGTAGTTCCACAAGGTTGGGCAGGGGCACTGAAGCTTTCTTT
TRBJ1-4 | once | TRBV21-1 | . | CASSKEEGQVNEKLFF | TGTGCCAGCAGCAAAGAGGAGGGACAGGTTAATGAAAAACTGTTTTTT
TRBJ2-7 | . | TRBV27 | TRBD2 | CASSLMVGGFHEQYF | TGTGCCAGCAGTTTAATGGTGGGGGGGTTCCACGAGCAGTACTTC
TRBJ2-7 | once | TRBV5-6 | . | CASSLQLMEQYF | TGTGCCAGCAGCTTGCAACTGATGGAGCAGTACTTC
TRBJ2-1 | . | TRBV27 | TRBD2 | CASSLYAAGENEQFF | TGTGCCAGCAGTTTATACGCGGCGGGAGAGAATGAGCAGTTCTTC
TRBJ1-5 | once | TRBV30 | . | CAWSLGASNQPQHF | TGTGCCTGGAGTCTGGGAGCTAGCAATCAGCCCCAGCATTTT
TRBJ1-3 | . | TRBV7-9 | TRBD1 | CASSLAQGAGNTIYF | TGTGCCAGCAGCTTAGCACAGGGGGCCGGAAACACCATATATTTT
TRBJ2-7 | . | TRBV30 | TRBD2 | CAWSEPRGGGDEQYF | TGTGCCTGGAGCGAACCGCGCGGGGGGGGCGACGAGCAGTACTTC
TRBJ2-7 | . | TRBV27 | . | CASSPALLVYEQYF | TGTGCCAGCAGTCCGGCGCTGCTGGTCTACGAGCAGTACTTC
TRBJ2-1 | . | TRBV7-3 | . | CASSSVEGGAGEQFF | TGTGCCAGCAGCTCGGTGGAGGGGGGAGCGGGTGAGCAGTTCTTC
TRBJ2-7 | . | TRBV10-1 | . | CATRGRASSYEQYF | TGCGCCACCAGGGGGAGGGCTTCCTCCTACGAGCAGTACTTC
TRBJ1-6 | . | TRBV30 | . | CAWSEIDNSPLHF | TGTGCCTGGAGTGAAATAGACAATTCACCCCTCCACTTT
TRBJ2-7 | . | TRBV21-1 | . | CASSKSGLAGVYEQYF | TGTGCCAGCAGTAAAAGCGGACTAGCGGGAGTCTACGAGCAGTACTTC
TRBJ2-7 | . | TRBV9 | TRBD2 | CASSLEAGGPDEQYF | TGTGCCAGCAGCCTGGAAGCGGGAGGGCCGGACGAGCAGTACTTC
TRBJ1-2 | . | TRBV6-1 | . | CASSGPLGLAGYGYTF | TGTGCCAGCAGTGGACCCCTGGGCTTAGCGGGCTATGGCTACACCTTC
TRBJ2-1 | once | TRBV6-5 | TRBD2 | CASSAGRGNEQFF | TGTGCCAGCTCAGCGGGGCGGGGCAATGAGCAGTTCTTC
TRBJ2-7 | once | TRBV28 | . | CASSPRIDPSEQYF | TGTGCCAGCAGTCCCCGAATCGACCCCTCCGAGCAGTACTTC
TRBJ1-1 | . | TRBV11-2 | . | CASSSGYTEAFF | TGTGCCAGCAGCTCGGGGTACACTGAAGCTTTCTTT
TRBJ2-1 | . | TRBV4-1 | . | CASSQDRGGVLYNEQFF | TGCGCCAGCAGCCAAGATAGAGGGGGGGTCCTCTACAATGAGCAGTTCTTC
TRBJ1-4 | . | TRBV25-1 | . | CASSEYEGLEKLFF | TGTGCCAGCAGTGAATATGAGGGTTTGGAAAAACTGTTTTTT
TRBJ2-1 | . | TRBV7-9 | TRBD2 | CASSPLTGGPSNEQFF | TGTGCCAGCAGCCCCCTTACGGGAGGGCCTTCCAATGAGCAGTTCTTC
TRBJ1-1 | . | TRBV15 | TRBD1 | CATSRDGTGGTEAFF | TGTGCCACCAGCAGAGATGGGACAGGGGGCACTGAAGCTTTCTTT
TRBJ2-7 | . | TRBV5-6 | . | CASSATLWPDYEQYF | TGTGCCAGCAGCGCAACCCTATGGCCTGATTACGAGCAGTACTTC
TRBJ1-4 | . | TRBV5-1 | . | CASSSQGVTNEKLFF | TGCGCCAGCAGCTCTCAGGGTGTAACTAATGAAAAACTGTTTTTT
TRBJ1-1 | once | TRBV7-3 | . | CASSFGGPEAFF | TGTGCCAGCAGCTTTGGGGGGCCTGAAGCTTTCTTT
TRBJ2-3 | . | TRBV27 | . | CASSPINTDTQYF | TGTGCCAGCAGTCCTATTAACACAGATACGCAGTATTTT
TRBJ1-1 | large | TRBV15 | . | CATSVLRGSTEAFF | TGTGCCACCAGCGTCCTCAGGGGAAGCACTGAAGCTTTCTTT
TRBJ2-2 | once | TRBV4-3 | . | CASSQPLNPGELFF | TGCGCCAGCAGCCAACCTTTAAACCCCGGGGAGCTGTTTTTT
TRBJ2-1 | . | TRBV6-5 | TRBD1 | CASSLDRGAYNEQFF | TGTGCCAGCAGTTTGGACAGGGGAGCTTACAATGAGCAGTTCTTC
TRBJ2-1 | . | TRBV12-5 | TRBD2 | CASGSREAYNEQFF | TGTGCTAGTGGATCCCGGGAGGCCTACAATGAGCAGTTCTTC
TRBJ2-2 | . | TRBV11-2 | . | CASSDTGYSNTGELFF | TGTGCCAGCAGCGATACAGGGTACTCGAACACCGGGGAGCTGTTTTTT